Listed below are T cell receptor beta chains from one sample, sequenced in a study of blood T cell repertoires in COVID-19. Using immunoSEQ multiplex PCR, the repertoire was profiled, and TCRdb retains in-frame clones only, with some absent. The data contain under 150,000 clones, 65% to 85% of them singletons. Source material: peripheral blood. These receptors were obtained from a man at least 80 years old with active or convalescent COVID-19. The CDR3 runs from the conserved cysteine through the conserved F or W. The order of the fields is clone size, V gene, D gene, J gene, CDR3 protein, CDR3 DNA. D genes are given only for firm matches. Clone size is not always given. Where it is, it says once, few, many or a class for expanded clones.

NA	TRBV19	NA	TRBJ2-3	CASDTRGTDTQYF	TGTGCCAGTGATACCCGGGGCACAGATACGCAGTATTTT
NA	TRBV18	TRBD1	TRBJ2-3	CASSPVGQNTDTQYF	TGTGCCAGCTCACCGGTGGGACAGAACACAGATACGCAGTATTTT
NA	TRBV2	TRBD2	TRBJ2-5	CASRGSGGAETQYF	TGTGCCAGCAGAGGAAGCGGGGGGGCCGAGACCCAGTACTTC
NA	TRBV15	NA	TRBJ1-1	CATSRDGKAPGAFF	TGTGCCACCAGCAGAGATGGGAAGGCCCCAGGGGCTTTCTTT
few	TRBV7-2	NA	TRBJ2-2	CASRPLNTGELFF	TGTGCCAGCAGGCCGCTAAACACCGGGGAGCTGTTTTTT
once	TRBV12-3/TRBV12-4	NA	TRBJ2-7	CASSKTELNEQYF	TGTGCCAGCAGCAAGACTGAACTGAACGAGCAGTACTTC
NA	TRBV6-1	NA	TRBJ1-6	CASSEESDYNSPLHF	TGTGCCAGCAGTGAAGAGTCAGACTATAATTCACCCCTCCACTTT
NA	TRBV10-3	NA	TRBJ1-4	CAISAGGTNEKLFF	TGTGCCATCAGTGCGGGGGGAACTAATGAAAAACTGTTTTTT
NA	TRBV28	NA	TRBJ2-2	CASRAGDLNTGELFF	TGTGCCAGCAGAGCGGGTGACCTGAACACCGGGGAGCTGTTTTTT
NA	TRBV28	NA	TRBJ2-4	CASSNPSSGGQDIQYF	TGTGCCAGCAGTAATCCCTCCTCCGGGGGTCAGGACATTCAGTACTTC